The 27 T cell receptor beta chains reported below all come from one sample, sequenced in a study of control samples from healthy donors and cancer patients (dated by TCRdb to about 2020). Library creation used the immunoSEQ multiplex PCR assay. TCRdb took this table from immuneACCESS and kept in-frame rearrangements with V and J called. Such tables lack part of the clones; where checked against another copy, unresolved V genes explain under half of the gap, and the rest is unexplained. This sample holds around 140,000 clones; roughly 93% were observed only once. More than 4.5% of the sample is held by the ten biggest clonotypes. Source material: blood. Every receptor here comes from a man younger than 30 in good health.

The rearrangement joins TRBV29-1 to TRBJ2-1, with D unresolved. This CDR3 has 12 amino acids. V was trimmed by 4 bases and J by 8 bases, leaving 12 bases between them. Germline CDR1 SQVTM, CDR2 ANQGSEA. CDR3: CSVAGVWDEQFF. The CDR3 nucleotides are TGCAGCGTTGCAGGAGTATGGGATGAGCAGTTCTTC.

The rearrangement uses TRBV14 and TRBJ1-2, with TRBD1 as a possible D gene (6 bases). The CDR3 has 15 residues. In germline, CDR1 is SGHDN, CDR2 FVKESK. V was cut by 4 bases and J by 0 bases, with 12 bases left in between. Written as DNA, the CDR3 is TGTGCCAGCAGCCCTAACCGGGACACTAACTATGGCTACACCTTC. Protein product: CASSPNRDTNYGYTF.

A single count supports this clone. V usage is TRBV19 and J usage is TRBJ2-7; 14 bases map to TRBD2. This CDR3 region has 15 residues. Germline assignment: CDR1 LNHDA and CDR2 SQIVND (reference sequence). V was clipped by 8 bases and J by 0 bases; unmatched bases: 3. CDR3 amino acids: CASGLAGGSSYEQYF. As DNA, the CDR3 is TGTGCCAGTGGACTAGCGGGAGGTTCCTCCTACGAGCAGTACTTC.

Only one count was recorded for this clone. The V gene is TRBV6-5, the J gene TRBJ2-5; TRBD2 agrees at 9 bases. Germline V CDR1 and CDR2: MNHEY, SVGAGI. Trimming at V came to 2 bases and at J to 0 bases, leaving 4 bases not matched to a gene. The CDR3 runs 16 residues. In DNA form, the CDR3 reads TGTGCCAGCAGTTACAGGCTAGCGGGGAACCAAGAGACCCAGTACTTC. Its translation is CASSYRLAGNQETQYF.

The chain has TRBV3-1 (or the pseudogene TRBV3-2) and TRBJ1-1; D not resolved. This CDR3 spans 15 amino acids. In germline, CDR1 is LGHDT, CDR2 YNNKEL (reference sequence). Trimming left V 3 bases short and J 8 bases short, with 19 bases between. This CDR3 reads CASSHGLVVGKEAFF. For the CDR3, the DNA is TGTGCCAGCAGCCACGGGCTGGTAGTGGGGAAGGAAGCTTTCTTT.

The chain joins TRBV28 to TRBJ1-5, with unresolved D. Germline CDR1 is MDHEN and CDR2 is SYDVKM. This CDR3 has 22 amino acids. Trimming pared 4 bases from V and 3 bases from J, leaving 34 bases between. This chain's CDR3 is CASSSSLGPGIAYLNPNQPQHF. The CDR3 DNA reads as TGTGCCAGCAGTTCGTCTTTGGGTCCGGGGATCGCCTATTTGAACCCCAATCAGCCCCAGCATTTT.

The chain is built from TRBV6-5 and TRBJ2-7; no definite D call. Trimming removed 7 bases from V and 3 bases from J, with 16 bases in between. The CDR3 sequence is 14 residues long. Germline V gene data show CDR1 as MNHEY and CDR2 as SVGAGI. The CDR3 here is CASIYVEGNYEQYF. The CDR3 DNA sequence: TGTGCCAGCATCTACGTGGAAGGTAACTACGAGCAGTACTTC.

Only one count was recorded for this clone. The chain couples TRBV2 to TRBJ1-4, with 8 bases lining up with TRBD1. Germline-derived CDR1 and CDR2 are SNHLY and FYNNEI. The CDR3 contains 14 residues. J gave up 8 bases and V 6 bases, and 8 bases lay outside the gene matches. This CDR3 reads CASRSGGLGEKLFF. As DNA, the CDR3 is TGTGCCAGCAGATCAGGGGGCTTAGGGGAAAAACTGTTTTTT.

The rearrangement links TRBV6-5 to TRBJ2-1, with no clear D. In germline, CDR1 is MNHEY, CDR2 SVGAGI. This CDR3 is 12 amino acids long. V lost 0 bases and J lost 5, with 2 bases in between. The CDR3 loop reads CASSYSDNEQFF. The CDR3 DNA is TGTGCCAGCAGTTACTCTGACAATGAGCAGTTCTTC.

The chain is built from TRBV6-5 and TRBJ2-1; the D is unclear. Trimming removed 4 bases at V and 2 bases at J, with 15 bases between. This CDR3 comprises 16 residues. CDR1 is MNHEY and CDR2 is SVGAGI in the germline V gene. The CDR3 nucleotides are TGTGCCAGCAGTTTCTTCACACAACGGGCCTACAATGAGCAGTTCTTC. Amino acids: CASSFFTQRAYNEQFF.

The chain employs TRBV30 and TRBJ2-3; no reliable D call. Germline V gene data show CDR1 as GTSNPN and CDR2 as SVGIG (reference sequence). V was shortened by 0 bases and J by 7 bases, with 11 bases between the two germline ends. The CDR3 has 13 amino acids. This CDR3 reads CAWSVHSIYTQYF. The DNA for the CDR3 is TGTGCCTGGAGTGTACACTCGATTTATACGCAGTATTTT.

The V and J genes are TRBV19 and TRBJ2-1, with D maybe TRBD2 (6 bases). The CDR3 is made up of 16 amino acids. Germline lookup yields CDR1 LNHDA and CDR2 SQIVND (reference sequence). Trimming removed 3 bases from V and 7 bases from J, with 19 bases in between. CDR3 sequence: CASSMGGPLIWNEQFF. The CDR3 nucleotides read TGTGCCAGTAGTATGGGGGGACCCCTTATTTGGAATGAGCAGTTCTTC.

This chain links TRBV19 with TRBJ2-1, with D perhaps matching TRBD2 (6 bases). Trimming stripped 3 bases from V and 5 bases from J, with 29 bases between. The CDR3 has 20 residues. Germline V gene sequence: CDR1 LNHDA, CDR2 SQIVND (reference sequence). This chain's CDR3 is CASSISSPASWAGLDNEQFF. CDR3 DNA sequence: TGTGCCAGTAGTATTAGCTCTCCCGCATCGTGGGCGGGGCTAGACAATGAGCAGTTCTTC.

The genes are TRBV30 and TRBJ2-1, with 8 positions matching TRBD2. V was pared by 5 bases and J by 10 bases, with 13 bases of the junction left unmatched. This CDR3 is 14 amino acids long. Germline assignment: CDR1 GTSNPN and CDR2 SVGIG (reference sequence). The CDR3 here is CAWDRLAGGGEQFF. The CDR3 nucleotides read TGTGCCTGGGACAGACTGGCGGGAGGTGGGGAGCAGTTCTTC.

The J gene is TRBJ2-7, the V gene TRBV30, with a tentative D call TRBD1 (5 bases). From germline, CDR1 is GTSNPN and CDR2 SVGIG (reference sequence). V gave up 5 bases and J gave up 3 bases, with 8 bases separating them. The CDR3 runs to 11 residues. CDR3 DNA: TGTGCCTGGGGGGCCCTCTACGAGCAGTACTTC. This translates into CAWGALYEQYF.

V usage is TRBV6-5 and J usage is TRBJ2-2; possibly TRBD1 for D (5 bases). This CDR3 contains 12 residues. In germline, CDR1 is MNHEY, CDR2 SVGAGI. V lost 7 bases, J lost 6 bases, and 9 bases lay in between. As DNA, the CDR3 is TGTGCCAGCAATCAGGGTTCCGGGGAGCTGTTTTTT. Translating gives CASNQGSGELFF.

V is TRBV5-1 and J is TRBJ2-1; possible D gene TRBD1, 6 bases. CDR3 length equals 16 residues. Germline CDR1 and CDR2: SGHRS and YFSETQ. The ends were cut back, 1 base at V and 0 bases at J, with 11 bases in the middle. The CDR3 is CASSLQGHRSYNEQFF. DNA of the CDR3: TGCGCCAGCAGCTTGCAGGGGCACCGCTCCTACAATGAGCAGTTCTTC.

The chain uses TRBV27 and TRBJ2-3; 9 bases agree with TRBD2. The V gene end was trimmed by 3 bases and the J gene end by 2 bases; junction bases not matched to a gene: 6. Germline assignment: CDR1 MNHEY and CDR2 SMNVEV (reference sequence). The CDR3 loop spans 16 amino acids. The CDR3 protein is CASSFRRLAATDTQYF. DNA of the CDR3: TGTGCCAGCAGTTTTCGGAGACTAGCGGCCACAGATACGCAGTATTTT.

V is TRBV25-1 and J is TRBJ1-2, with 12 positions matching TRBD1. This CDR3 is built from 16 residues. Germline-derived CDR1 and CDR2 are MGHDK and SYGVNS. Trimming removed 6 bases from V and 0 bases from J; junction bases left unmatched: 5. The CDR3 protein is CASRGQGAFSNYGYTF. CDR3 DNA: TGTGCCAGCAGGGGACAGGGGGCTTTTTCTAACTATGGCTACACCTTC.

The chain links TRBV28 to TRBJ2-7, with TRBD1 matching over 7 bases. Germline assignment: CDR1 MDHEN and CDR2 SYDVKM. V trimming: 6 bases; J trimming: 4 bases; junction bases outside the gene matches: 3. There are 12 residues in the CDR3. The chain's CDR3 is CASRGGPYEQYF. In DNA, the CDR3 is TGTGCCAGCAGAGGGGGCCCATACGAGCAGTACTTC.

The chain joins TRBV27 to TRBJ2-7; possible D gene TRBD1, 6 bases. The length of the CDR3 is 13 residues. Trimming stripped 5 bases from V and 4 bases from J, with 12 bases between. Germline V CDR1 and CDR2: MNHEY, SMNVEV (reference sequence). DNA of the CDR3: TGTGCCAGCAGTCCAGACAGGAGGTACGAGCAGTACTTC. Its translation: CASSPDRRYEQYF.

This clone was recorded a few times. V gene TRBV5-6 combines with J gene TRBJ1-6; a weak D match, TRBD1 (5 bases). This CDR3 is 18 amino acids long. Deletions cut 1 base from V and 9 bases from J, with 23 bases between. CDR1 and CDR2 from the germline V gene are SGHDT and YYEEEE. The CDR3 sequence: CASSLIAGPQVERSPLHF. Written as DNA, the CDR3 is TGTGCCAGCAGCTTGATTGCGGGACCTCAAGTAGAACGTTCACCCCTCCACTTT.

The CDR3 DNA sequence: TGCAGCGTTGGGGGCGGGAGCGGCACCGGGGAGCTGTTTTTT. Encoded protein: CSVGGGSGTGELFF. The chain couples TRBV29-1 to TRBJ2-2; 7 bases line up with TRBD2. V lost 4 bases, J lost 4 bases, and 6 bases stayed unmatched. The CDR3 covers 14 residues. Germline V gives CDR1 SQVTM, CDR2 ANQGSEA.

The V gene is TRBV7-8, the J gene TRBJ1-5, with 7 bases fitting TRBD1. This CDR3 is built from 17 residues. V shed 5 bases, J shed 0 bases, and the junction held 10 bases outside the gene matches. Looked up from germline, CDR1 is SGHVS and CDR2 is FQNEAQ. CDR3 region: CASSRDSLSYSNQPQHF. The CDR3 nucleotides are TGTGCCAGCAGCCGGGACAGCCTATCCTATAGCAATCAGCCCCAGCATTTT. Full variable domain (rest looked up from reference TRBV7-8 and TRBJ1-5): GAGVSQSPRYKVAKRGQDVALRCDPISGHVSLFWYQQALGQGPEFLTYFQNEAQLDKSGLPSDRFFAERPEGSVSTLKIQRTQQEDSAVYLCASSRDSLSYSNQPQHFGDGTRLSIL.

This chain joins TRBV5-6 and TRBJ2-7, with D possibly TRBD1 on 6 matching bases. The CDR3 sequence is 15 residues long. Germline-derived CDR1 and CDR2 are SGHDT and YYEEEE. V was cut by 4 bases and J by 5 bases, with 19 bases left in between. CDR3 bases: TGTGCCAGCAGCATAACCAGGGGAAACGACCACGAGCAGTACTTC. Protein: CASSITRGNDHEQYF.

The V call is TRBV7-9, the J call TRBJ1-2; D is uncertain. CDR1 and CDR2 (germline): SEHNR, FQNEAQ (reference sequence). This CDR3 contains 16 residues. Trimming took 2 bases from V and 0 from J, leaving 13 bases between them. CDR3: CASSLSPRDTNYGYTF. The CDR3 DNA reads as TGTGCCAGCAGCTTATCCCCGCGAGATACTAACTATGGCTACACCTTC.

A single count supports this clone. The chain links TRBV2 to TRBJ1-1; 8 bases align to TRBD1. V dropped 6 bases and J dropped 3; count of bases not matched to a gene: 9. Germline CDR1 SNHLY, CDR2 FYNNEI. The CDR3 runs to 15 residues. Here the CDR3 DNA reads TGTGCCAGCAGGACAGGGGACGGTGGGTACACTGAAGCTTTCTTT. It yields the protein CASRTGDGGYTEAFF.